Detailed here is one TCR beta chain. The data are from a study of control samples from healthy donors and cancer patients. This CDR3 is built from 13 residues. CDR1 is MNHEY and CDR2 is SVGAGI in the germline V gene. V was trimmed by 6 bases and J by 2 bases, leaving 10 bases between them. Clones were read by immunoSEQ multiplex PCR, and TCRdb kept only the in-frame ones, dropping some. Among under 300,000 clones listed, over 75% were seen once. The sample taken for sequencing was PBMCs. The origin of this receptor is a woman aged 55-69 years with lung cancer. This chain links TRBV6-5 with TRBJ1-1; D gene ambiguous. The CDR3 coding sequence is TGTGCCAGCAGCGAGACGGTCAACACTGAAGCTTTCTTT. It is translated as CASSETVNTEAFF.